Following are 10 T cell receptor beta chains from one sample sequenced in a study of shared clonotypes between healthy human individuals. Here immunoSEQ multiplex PCR was the method, and the copy in TCRdb shows in-frame clones only, minus some. The profile shows about 600,000 clones, less than 98% of them singletons. Sequenced input: naive CD4+ T cells sorted from blood. The subset here: CD45RA+ positively selected. Every receptor here comes from a woman between 25 and 40 years old in good health.

The chain has TRBV7-2 and TRBJ1-5; D not certain. The length of the CDR3 is 13 residues. Germline values: CDR1 SGHTA, CDR2 FQGNSA. With 4 bases removed from V and 5 bases from J, the gap between germline ends came to 9 bases. CDR3: CASSSQRDQPQHF. The CDR3 DNA reads TGTGCCAGCAGCTCCCAACGGGATCAGCCCCAGCATTTT.

This chain connects TRBV20-1 to TRBJ2-1; a weak D match, TRBD2 (5 bases). CDR1 is DFQATT, CDR2 SNEGSKA, per germline (reference sequence). This CDR3 is 10 amino acids long. Trimming removed 6 bases from V and 12 bases from J, with 12 bases in between. CDR3 protein: CSAQHEGQFF. In DNA form, the CDR3 reads TGCAGTGCCCAACACGAGGGGCAGTTCTTC.

A note on this clone: Different DNA sequences within this sample yield the same CDR3. The chain links TRBV5-1 to TRBJ1-2, with a weak D call TRBD1 (5 bases). This CDR3 is built from 13 residues. The V end was cut by 0 bases, the J end by 3 bases, with 6 bases between. CDR1 and CDR2 (germline): SGHRS, YFSETQ. CDR3 bases: TGCGCCAGCAGCTTGGGAGGGGACTATGGCTACACCTTC. The encoded protein is CASSLGGDYGYTF.

This chain joins TRBV19 and TRBJ2-1, with 12 positions matching TRBD2. Germline-derived CDR1 and CDR2 are LNHDA and SQIVND (reference sequence). The length of the CDR3 is 17 residues. J lost 7 bases, V lost 6 bases, and 13 bases had no gene match. CDR3 protein: CASSRLAGVGLGNEQFF. CDR3 sequence (DNA): TGTGCCAGTAGCAGACTAGCGGGAGTCGGGCTAGGAAATGAGCAGTTCTTC.

This clone appeared once. J is TRBJ2-7 and V is TRBV18; TRBD2 matches 7 bases. The ends lost 0 bases at V and 0 bases at J; junction bases unmatched: 5. From germline, CDR1 is KGHSH and CDR2 LQKENI. This CDR3 region has 16 residues. The CDR3 DNA is TGTGCCAGCTCACCACCAGGGCTAGCGGCCTCCTACGAGCAGTACTTC. This gives the protein CASSPPGLAASYEQYF.

The chain couples TRBV5-1 to TRBJ2-5; 9 bases fit TRBD1. The CDR3 covers 15 residues. The V gene's germline CDR1 is SGHRS and CDR2 YFSETQ. The ends lost 0 bases at V and 4 bases at J; junction bases unmatched: 4. CDR3 sequence (DNA): TGCGCCAGCAGCTTGGAACAGGGGGCAGGAGAGACCCAGTACTTC. Amino acids: CASSLEQGAGETQYF.

The chain is built from TRBV28 and TRBJ2-5, with a weak D call TRBD1 (6 bases). The DNA end favors TRBJ2-7, so the J call may be wrong. Germline V CDR1 and CDR2: MDHEN, SYDVKM. The CDR3 covers 16 residues. The CDR3 region has the DNA TGTGCCAGCAGTAGTGTGGCCCAGGGGCCCTCCTACGAGCAGTACTTC. As protein: CASSSVAQGPSYEQYF.

V is TRBV5-6 and J is TRBJ2-1; 13 nucleotides agree with TRBD2. Losses at the gene ends were 5 bases for V and 8 bases for J; bases not matched to a gene: 7. CDR1 is SGHDT, CDR2 YYEEEE, per germline. This CDR3 is 15 amino acids long. CDR3 sequence reads: CASRRGLAGDHEQFF. As DNA, the CDR3 is TGTGCCAGCAGACGAGGACTAGCGGGAGATCATGAGCAGTTCTTC.

This clone appeared once. This chain uses TRBV7-3 with TRBJ2-2; 11 bases fit TRBD2. The CDR3 is 17 residues long. Germline V gene sequence: CDR1 SGHTA, CDR2 FQGTGA. V shed 5 bases and J 7 bases; nucleotides not matched to a gene: 12. CDR3 nucleotide sequence: TGTGCCAGCAGCCCCGGGGTAGCGGGAGGGCACGGCGGGGAGCTGTTTTTT. Translation gives CASSPGVAGGHGGELFF.

This sequence joins TRBV28 and TRBJ2-7; D call uncertain. V was cut by 6 bases and J by 5 bases, with 8 bases left in between. The CDR3 is made up of 11 amino acids. Germline assignment: CDR1 MDHEN and CDR2 SYDVKM. CDR3 DNA: TGTGCCAGCAGGACCTTGGACGAGCAGTACTTC. This codes for CASRTLDEQYF.